The 6 T cell receptor beta chains reported below all come from one sample, sequenced in a study of cytomegalovirus exposure and HLA in healthy donors. 60 Vbeta and 13 Jbeta primers were used in PCR. The protocol was immunoSEQ multiplex PCR, while the TCRdb copy is restricted to in-frame clones and leaves out a portion. The repertoire holds over 150,000 clones, with 78% as singletons. Sequences were obtained from PBMCs. The receptors originated from a woman aged 50 to 60 in good health and CMV-seropositive.

The rearrangement uses TRBV9 and TRBJ1-6, with D possibly TRBD1 on 5 matching bases. In germline, CDR1 is SGDLS, CDR2 YYNGEE. CDR3 size: 16 residues. V lost 4 bases, J lost 10 bases, and 21 bases lay in between. The CDR3 DNA reads TGTGCCAGCAGCCCCCTGGGAGGGGCCAAAAGATCACCCCTCCACTTT. Translated, it gives CASSPLGGAKRSPLHF. Looking up the rest from reference TRBV9 and TRBJ1-6 gives the full variable domain: DSGVTQTPKHLITATGQRVTLRCSPRSGDLSVYWYQQSLDQGLQFLIQYYNGEERAKGNILERFSAQQFPDLHSELNLSSLELGDSALYFCASSPLGGAKRSPLHFGNGTRLTVT.

The chain joins TRBV7-9 to TRBJ1-2; the D is unclear. Trimming cost V 3 bases and J 7 bases, with 18 bases left between them. Germline CDR1 SEHNR, CDR2 FQNEAQ (reference sequence). CDR3 length equals 15 residues. The CDR3 nucleotides are TGTGCCAGCAGCTTTTCAGGTACCCCGCAAGTTGGCTACACCTTC. Encoded protein: CASSFSGTPQVGYTF.

The rearrangement joins TRBV6-5 to TRBJ2-3; tentatively, D is TRBD2 (7 bases). V gave up 7 bases and J gave up 4 bases, with 18 bases separating them. This CDR3 spans 15 amino acids. CDR1 MNHEY and CDR2 SVGAGI come from the germline V gene. CDR3 loop: CASKDGGGSADTQYF. The CDR3 DNA reads TGTGCCAGCAAGGACGGGGGCGGGAGCGCAGATACGCAGTATTTT.

V gene TRBV15 combines with J gene TRBJ2-7; perhaps TRBD2 as D (5 bases). The CDR3 is 14 residues long. The germline V gene has CDR1 LNHNV and CDR2 YYDKDF (reference sequence). V gave up 8 bases and J gave up 2 bases, with 16 bases separating them. CDR3 bases: TGTGCCACCTACTCTCCCGGGAAGACCTACGAGCAGTACTTC. It encodes CATYSPGKTYEQYF.

The chain joins TRBV7-9 to TRBJ1-1; a possible D gene is TRBD1 (6 bases). CDR1 is SEHNR, CDR2 FQNEAQ, per germline (reference sequence). The CDR3 has 15 amino acids. Trimming removed 5 bases from V and 4 bases from J, with 17 bases in between. The CDR3 loop is CASSRRGGEGTEAFF. DNA of the CDR3: TGTGCCAGCAGCCGGAGGGGGGGAGAGGGCACTGAAGCTTTCTTT.

This chain links TRBV6-1 with TRBJ2-3; 8 positions agree with TRBD2. The germline CDR1 and CDR2 sequences are MNHNS and SASEGT. The CDR3 runs to 15 residues. V gave up 6 bases and J gave up 1 base; unmatched junction bases: 6. CDR3 in DNA: TGTGCCAGCAGGACAAACGGGGGGGGCACAGATACGCAGTATTTT. As protein: CASRTNGGGTDTQYF.